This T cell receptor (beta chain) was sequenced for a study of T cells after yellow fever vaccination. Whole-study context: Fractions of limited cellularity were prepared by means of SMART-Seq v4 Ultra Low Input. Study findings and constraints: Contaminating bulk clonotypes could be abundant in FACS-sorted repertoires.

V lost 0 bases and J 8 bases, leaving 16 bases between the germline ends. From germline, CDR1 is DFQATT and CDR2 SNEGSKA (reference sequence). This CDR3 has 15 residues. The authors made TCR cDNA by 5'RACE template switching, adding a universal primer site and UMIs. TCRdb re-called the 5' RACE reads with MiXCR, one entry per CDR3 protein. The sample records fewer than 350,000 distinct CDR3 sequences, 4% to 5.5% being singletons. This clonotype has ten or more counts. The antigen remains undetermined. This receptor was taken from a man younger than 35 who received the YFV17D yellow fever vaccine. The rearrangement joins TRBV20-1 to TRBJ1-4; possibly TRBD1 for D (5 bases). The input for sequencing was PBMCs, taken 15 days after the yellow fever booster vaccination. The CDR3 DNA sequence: TGCAGTGCTAGAGATCGGGCTGCAGGGTACGAAAAACTGTTTTTT. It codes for CSARDRAAGYEKLFF.